This T cell receptor (beta chain) was recovered during a study of cytomegalovirus exposure and HLA in healthy donors. J was trimmed by 5 bases and V by 5 bases; bases with no gene match: 8. Germline assignment: CDR1 MNHNS and CDR2 SASEGT. CDR3 size: 15 residues. Regarding this clone: Its antigen is unknown.

Study-wide results and limits: Follow-up analysis found HLA locus-dependent TCR association rates, highest for DRB1 and lowest for HLA-C. Later, an analysis showed that TCR beta chains associated with HLA were more clonally expanded than others that were equally common.

Researchers ran the PCR with 60 Vbeta and 13 Jbeta primers. Generated by immunoSEQ multiplex PCR, the TCRdb table keeps only in-frame clones and is missing some. The repertoire holds fewer than 150,000 clones, with 77% as singletons. The sample consisted of PBMCs. The chain carries TRBV6-1 and TRBJ2-5; 10 bases fit TRBD1. This sequence was found in a man aged 25-40 years in good health and CMV-seronegative. CDR3 bases: TGTGCCAGCAGTACGGGGACAGGGGAGCGGGAGACCCAGTACTTC. Amino acids: CASSTGTGERETQYF.